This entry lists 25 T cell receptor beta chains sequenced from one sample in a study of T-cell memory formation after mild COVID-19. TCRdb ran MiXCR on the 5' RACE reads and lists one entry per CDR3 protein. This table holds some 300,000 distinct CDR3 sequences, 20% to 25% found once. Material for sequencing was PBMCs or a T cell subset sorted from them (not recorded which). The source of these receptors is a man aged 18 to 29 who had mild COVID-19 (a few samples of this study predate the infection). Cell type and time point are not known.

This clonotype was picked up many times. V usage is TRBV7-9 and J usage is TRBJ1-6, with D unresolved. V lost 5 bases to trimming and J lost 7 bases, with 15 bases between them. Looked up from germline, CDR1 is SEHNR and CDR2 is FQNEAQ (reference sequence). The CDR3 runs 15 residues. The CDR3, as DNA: TGTGCCAGCAGCCCTGGCTTGTCCGGGAATTCACCCCTCCACTTT. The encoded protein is CASSPGLSGNSPLHF.

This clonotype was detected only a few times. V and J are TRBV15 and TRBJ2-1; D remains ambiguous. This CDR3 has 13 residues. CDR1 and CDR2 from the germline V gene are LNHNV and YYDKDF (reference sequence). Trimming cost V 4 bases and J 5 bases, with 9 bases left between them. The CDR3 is CATSTRRNNEQFF. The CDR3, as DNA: TGTGCCACCAGCACTAGAAGGAACAATGAGCAGTTCTTC. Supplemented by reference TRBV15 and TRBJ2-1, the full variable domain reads DAMVIQNPRYQVTQFGKPVTLSCSQTLNHNVMYWYQQKSSQAPKLLFHYYDKDFNNEADTPDNFQSRRPNTSFCFLDIRSPGLGDTAMYLCATSTRRNNEQFFGPGTRLTVL.

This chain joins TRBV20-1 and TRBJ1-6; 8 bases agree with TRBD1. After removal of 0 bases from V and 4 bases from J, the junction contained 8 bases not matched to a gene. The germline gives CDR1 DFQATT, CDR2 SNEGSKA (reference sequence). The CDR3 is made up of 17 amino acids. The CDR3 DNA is TGCAGTGCTAGAGATCGTGCTGGGACAGGATATAATTCACCCCTCCACTTT. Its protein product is CSARDRAGTGYNSPLHF.

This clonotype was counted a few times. The CDR3 DNA sequence: TGTGCCAGCGTATCCAGACCCGCCTTGGGCACTGAAGCTTTCTTT. Its translation is CASVSRPALGTEAFF. The chain joins TRBV7-9 to TRBJ1-1; D ambiguous. Deletions cut 8 bases from V and 4 bases from J, with 20 bases between. The CDR3 has 15 amino acids. The germline V gene encodes CDR1 SEHNR and CDR2 FQNEAQ (reference sequence). Complete variable domain (other parts from reference TRBV7-9 and TRBJ1-1): DTGVSQNPRHKITKRGQNVTFRCDPISEHNRLYWYRQTLGQGPEFLTYFQNEAQLEKSRLLSDRFSAERPKGSFSTLEIQRTEQGDSAMYLCASVSRPALGTEAFFGQGTRLTVV.

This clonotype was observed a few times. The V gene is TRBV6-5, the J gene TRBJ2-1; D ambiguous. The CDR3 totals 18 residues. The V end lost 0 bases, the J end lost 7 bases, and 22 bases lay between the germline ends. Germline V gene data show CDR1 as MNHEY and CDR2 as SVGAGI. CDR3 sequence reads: CASSYSKYAATYGNEQFF. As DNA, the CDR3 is TGTGCCAGCAGTTACTCGAAATATGCGGCTACCTATGGAAATGAGCAGTTCTTC.

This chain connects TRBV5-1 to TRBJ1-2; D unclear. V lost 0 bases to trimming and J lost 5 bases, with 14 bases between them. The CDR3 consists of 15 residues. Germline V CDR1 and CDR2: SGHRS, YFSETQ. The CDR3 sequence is CASSLEQWAGYGYTF. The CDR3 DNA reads TGCGCCAGCAGCTTGGAACAGTGGGCCGGTTATGGCTACACCTTC.

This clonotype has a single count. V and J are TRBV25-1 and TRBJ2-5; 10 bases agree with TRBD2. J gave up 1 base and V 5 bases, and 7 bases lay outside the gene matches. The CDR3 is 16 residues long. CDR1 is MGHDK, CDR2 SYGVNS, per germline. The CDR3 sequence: CASSTLGLAAQETQYF. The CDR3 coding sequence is TGTGCCAGCAGTACCCTCGGACTAGCGGCCCAAGAGACCCAGTACTTC.

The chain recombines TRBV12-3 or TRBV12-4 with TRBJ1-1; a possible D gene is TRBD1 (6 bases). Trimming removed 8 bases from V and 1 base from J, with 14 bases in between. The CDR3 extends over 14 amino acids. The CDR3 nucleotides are TGTGCCAGCTCATCGGGACACCCGAACACTGAAGCTTTCTTT. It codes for CASSSGHPNTEAFF.

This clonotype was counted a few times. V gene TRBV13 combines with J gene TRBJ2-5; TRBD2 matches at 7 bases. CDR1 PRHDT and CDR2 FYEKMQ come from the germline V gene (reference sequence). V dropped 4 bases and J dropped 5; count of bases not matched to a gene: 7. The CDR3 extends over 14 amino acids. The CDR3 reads CASSSGDGGETQYF. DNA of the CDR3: TGTGCCAGCAGCTCCGGCGACGGGGGGGAGACCCAGTACTTC. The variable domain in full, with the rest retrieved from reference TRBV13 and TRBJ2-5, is AAGVIQSPRHLIKEKRETATLKCYPIPRHDTVYWYQQGPGQDPQFLISFYEKMQSDKGSIPDRFSAQQFSDYHSELNMSSLELGDSALYFCASSSGDGGETQYFGPGTRLLVL.

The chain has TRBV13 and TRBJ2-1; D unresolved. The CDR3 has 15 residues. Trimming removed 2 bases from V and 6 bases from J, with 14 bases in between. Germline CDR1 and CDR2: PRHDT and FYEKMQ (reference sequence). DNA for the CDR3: TGTGCCAGCAGCTTATTAGGGTCCCGTCGCAATGAGCAGTTCTTC. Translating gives CASSLLGSRRNEQFF.

The CDR3 nucleotides read TGTGCCAGCAGTATGATGACAGGGGGGAGGTTTCAAGAGACCCAGTACTTC. Its protein product is CASSMMTGGRFQETQYF. V gene TRBV28 combines with J gene TRBJ2-5; TRBD1 aligns across 9 bases. J was trimmed by 2 bases and V by 5 bases; bases with no gene match: 12. The CDR3 consists of 17 residues. Germline lookup yields CDR1 MDHEN and CDR2 SYDVKM.

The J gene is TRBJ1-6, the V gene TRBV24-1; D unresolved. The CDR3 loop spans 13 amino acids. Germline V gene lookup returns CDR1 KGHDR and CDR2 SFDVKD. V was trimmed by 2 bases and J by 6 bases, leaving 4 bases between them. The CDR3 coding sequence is TGTGCCACCAGTGATTATGGTAATTCACCCCTCCACTTT. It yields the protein CATSDYGNSPLHF.

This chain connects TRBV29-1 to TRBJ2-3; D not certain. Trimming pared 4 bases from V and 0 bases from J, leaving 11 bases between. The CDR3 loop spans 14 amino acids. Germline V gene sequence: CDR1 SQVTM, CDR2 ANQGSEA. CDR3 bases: TGCAGCGTTGTTCTCGGCAGTAGCACAGATACGCAGTATTTT. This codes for CSVVLGSSTDTQYF.

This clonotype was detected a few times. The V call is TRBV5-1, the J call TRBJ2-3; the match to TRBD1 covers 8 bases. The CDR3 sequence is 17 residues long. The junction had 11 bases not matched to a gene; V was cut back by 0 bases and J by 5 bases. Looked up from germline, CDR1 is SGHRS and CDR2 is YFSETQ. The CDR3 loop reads CASSLGIGQGAGDTQYF. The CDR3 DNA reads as TGCGCCAGCAGCTTGGGGATTGGGCAGGGGGCCGGAGATACGCAGTATTTT. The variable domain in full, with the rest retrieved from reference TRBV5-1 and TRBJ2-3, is KAGVTQTPRYLIKTRGQQVTLSCSPISGHRSVSWYQQTPGQGLQFLFEYFSETQRNKGNFPGRFSGRQFSNSRSEMNVSTLELGDSALYLCASSLGIGQGAGDTQYFGPGTRLTVL.

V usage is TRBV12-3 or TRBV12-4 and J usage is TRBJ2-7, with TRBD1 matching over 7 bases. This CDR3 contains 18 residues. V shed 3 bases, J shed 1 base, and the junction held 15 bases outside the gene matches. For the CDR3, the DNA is TGTGCCAGCAGTTTTAATCTCGGCTGGGGGACAGAATCCTACGAGCAGTACTTC. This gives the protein CASSFNLGWGTESYEQYF.

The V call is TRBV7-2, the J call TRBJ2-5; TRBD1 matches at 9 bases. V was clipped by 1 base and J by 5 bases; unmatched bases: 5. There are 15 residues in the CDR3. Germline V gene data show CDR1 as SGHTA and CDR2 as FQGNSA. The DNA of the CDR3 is TGTGCCAGCAGCTTAGGTTACAGGGGGCAGGAGACCCAGTACTTC. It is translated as CASSLGYRGQETQYF.

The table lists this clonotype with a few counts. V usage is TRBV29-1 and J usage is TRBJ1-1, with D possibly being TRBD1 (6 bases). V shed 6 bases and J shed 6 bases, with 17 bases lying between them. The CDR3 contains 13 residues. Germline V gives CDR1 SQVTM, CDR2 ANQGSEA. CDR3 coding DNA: TGCAGCGTCATCAGGGGCGACTCTCCTGAAGCTTTCTTT. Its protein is CSVIRGDSPEAFF.

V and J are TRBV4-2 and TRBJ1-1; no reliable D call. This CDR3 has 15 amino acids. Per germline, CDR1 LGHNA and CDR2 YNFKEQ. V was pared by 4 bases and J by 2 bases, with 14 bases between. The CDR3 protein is CASSLLTEGNTEAFF. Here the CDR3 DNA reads TGTGCCAGCAGCCTCCTCACCGAAGGAAACACTGAAGCTTTCTTT.

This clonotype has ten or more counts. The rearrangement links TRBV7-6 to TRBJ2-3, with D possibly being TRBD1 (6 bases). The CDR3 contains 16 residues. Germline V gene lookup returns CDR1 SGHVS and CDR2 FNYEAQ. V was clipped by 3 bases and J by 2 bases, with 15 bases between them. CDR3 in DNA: TGTGCCAGCAGCTTTACGGGTAGGGGGTACACAGATACGCAGTATTTT. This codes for CASSFTGRGYTDTQYF. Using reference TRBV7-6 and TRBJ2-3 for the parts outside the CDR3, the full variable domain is GAGVSQSPRYKVTKRGQDVALRCDPISGHVSLYWYRQALGQGPEFLTYFNYEAQQDKSGLPNDRFSAERPEGSISTLTIQRTEQRDSAMYRCASSFTGRGYTDTQYFGPGTRLTVL.

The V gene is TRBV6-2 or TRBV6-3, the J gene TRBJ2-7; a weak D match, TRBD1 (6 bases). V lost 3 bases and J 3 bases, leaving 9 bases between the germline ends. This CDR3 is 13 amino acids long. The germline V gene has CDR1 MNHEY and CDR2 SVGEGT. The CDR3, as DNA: TGTGCCAGCAGTTATGGGACATTCTACGAGCAGTACTTC. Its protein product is CASSYGTFYEQYF.

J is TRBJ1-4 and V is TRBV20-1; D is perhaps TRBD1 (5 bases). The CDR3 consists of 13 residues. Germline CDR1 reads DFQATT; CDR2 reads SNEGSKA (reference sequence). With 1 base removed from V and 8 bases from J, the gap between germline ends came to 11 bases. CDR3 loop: CSARGYGGEKLFF. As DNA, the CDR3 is TGCAGTGCTAGAGGGTATGGGGGAGAAAAACTGTTTTTT.

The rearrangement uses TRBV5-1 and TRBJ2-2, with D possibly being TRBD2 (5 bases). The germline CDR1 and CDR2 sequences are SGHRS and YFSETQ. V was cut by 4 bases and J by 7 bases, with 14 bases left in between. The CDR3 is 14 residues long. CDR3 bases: TGCGCCAGCAGCCCTGAGGGTCGGATCGGGGAGCTGTTTTTT. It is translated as CASSPEGRIGELFF.

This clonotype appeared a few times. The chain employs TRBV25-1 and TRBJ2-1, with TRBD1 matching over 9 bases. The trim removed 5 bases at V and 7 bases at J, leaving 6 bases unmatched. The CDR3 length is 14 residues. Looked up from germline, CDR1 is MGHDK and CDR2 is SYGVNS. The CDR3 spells CASSKQGAVNEQFF. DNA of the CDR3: TGTGCCAGCAGTAAACAGGGGGCCGTGAATGAGCAGTTCTTC.

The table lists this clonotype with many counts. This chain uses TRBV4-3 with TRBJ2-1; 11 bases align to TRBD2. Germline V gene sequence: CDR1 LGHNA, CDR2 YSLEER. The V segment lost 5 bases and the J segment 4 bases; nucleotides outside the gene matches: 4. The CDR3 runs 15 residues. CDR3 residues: CASSFTSGGYNEQFF. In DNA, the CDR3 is TGCGCCAGCAGCTTCACTAGCGGGGGTTACAATGAGCAGTTCTTC.

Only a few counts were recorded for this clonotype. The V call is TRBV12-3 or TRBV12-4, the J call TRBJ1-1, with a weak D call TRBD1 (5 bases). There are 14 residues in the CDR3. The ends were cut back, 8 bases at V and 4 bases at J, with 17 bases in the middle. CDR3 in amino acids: CASAERRAATEAFF. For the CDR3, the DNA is TGTGCCAGCGCCGAACGCAGGGCGGCCACTGAAGCTTTCTTT.